The clone carrying this TCR beta chain appeared a few times. This sample was included in a study of T cells in Graves' hyperthyroidism and ophthalmopathy. Using RNA transcripts as the source, TCR beta CDR3 regions were amplified. An initial round of RT-PCR targeting the TCR CDR3 relied on the HTBI primer set. TCRdb ran MiXCR on the multiplex PCR reads and lists one entry per CDR3 protein. The sample includes about 400,000 distinct CDR3 sequences, 14% to 15% of them seen just once. V lost 6 bases to trimming and J lost 6 bases; unmatched junction nucleotides: 4. CDR1 is MNHEY, CDR2 SMNVEV, per germline (reference sequence). The CDR3 runs to 13 residues.

The material sequenced was blood. This sequence originates from a woman under 40 with Graves' hyperthyroidism. The chain links TRBV27 to TRBJ1-4, with 7 bases identical to TRBD1. In DNA, the CDR3 is TGTGCCAGCAGGGGGACAGATTATGAAAAACTGTTTTTT. Translation: CASRGTDYEKLFF.